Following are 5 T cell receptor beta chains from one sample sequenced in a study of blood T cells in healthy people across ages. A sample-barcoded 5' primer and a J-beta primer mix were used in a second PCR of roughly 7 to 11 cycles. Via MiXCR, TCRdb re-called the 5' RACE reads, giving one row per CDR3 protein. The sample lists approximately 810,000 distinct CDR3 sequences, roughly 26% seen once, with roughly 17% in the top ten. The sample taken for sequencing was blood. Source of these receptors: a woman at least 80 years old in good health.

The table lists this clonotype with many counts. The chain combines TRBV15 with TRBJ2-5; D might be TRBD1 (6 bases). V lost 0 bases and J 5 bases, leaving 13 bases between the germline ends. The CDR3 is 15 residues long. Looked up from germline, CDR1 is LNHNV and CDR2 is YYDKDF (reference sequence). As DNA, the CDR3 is TGTGCCACCAGCAGAGATCTGGCAGGGGTGGAGACCCAGTACTTC. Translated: CATSRDLAGVETQYF.

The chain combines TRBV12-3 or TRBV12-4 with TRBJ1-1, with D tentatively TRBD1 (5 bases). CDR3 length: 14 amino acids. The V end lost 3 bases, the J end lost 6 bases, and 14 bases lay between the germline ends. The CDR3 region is CASSFGAGMAEAFF. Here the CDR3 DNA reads TGTGCCAGCAGTTTCGGGGCAGGGATGGCTGAAGCTTTCTTT.

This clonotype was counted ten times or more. CDR3 nucleotides: TGTGCCAGCAGCCCACAAGGCCTAGAAGAGACCCAGTACTTC. This encodes CASSPQGLEETQYF. The chain couples TRBV3-1 to TRBJ2-5; D unresolved. The CDR3 spans 14 residues. The germline CDR1 and CDR2 sequences are LGHDT and YNNKEL (reference sequence). The germline V and J ends were trimmed by 4 bases and 3 bases, with 12 bases remaining between them.

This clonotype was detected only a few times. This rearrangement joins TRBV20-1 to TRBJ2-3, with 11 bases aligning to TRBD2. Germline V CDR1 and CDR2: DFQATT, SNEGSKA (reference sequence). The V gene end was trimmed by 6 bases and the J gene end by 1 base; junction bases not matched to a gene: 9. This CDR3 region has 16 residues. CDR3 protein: CSAESSGGGRTDTQYF. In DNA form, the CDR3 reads TGCAGTGCCGAAAGTAGCGGGGGGGGCCGCACAGATACGCAGTATTTT.

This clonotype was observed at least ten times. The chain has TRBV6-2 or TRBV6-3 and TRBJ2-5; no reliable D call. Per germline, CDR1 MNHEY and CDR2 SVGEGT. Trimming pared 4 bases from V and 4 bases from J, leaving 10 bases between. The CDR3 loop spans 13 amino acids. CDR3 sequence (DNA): TGTGCCAGCAGTTTTACCCCATTAGAGACCCAGTACTTC. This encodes CASSFTPLETQYF.